This T cell receptor (beta chain) was documented in a study of neurological immune-mediated disorders. In this sample, this clonotype turned up many times. The CDR3 runs 18 residues. The V gene lost 0 bases and the J gene lost 1 base, with 18 bases spanning the gap. Germline V gene sequence: CDR1 ENHRY, CDR2 SYGVKD. 5'RACE with 10-nucleotide random UMIs produced the cDNA. In each sequencing run, over 170 million TCR-beta sequences were generated from 15-18 subjects. TCRdb used MiXCR to reprocess the 5' RACE reads, holding one entry per CDR3 protein. The repertoire holds about 50,000 distinct CDR3 sequences, with 5.8% as singletons. The study built sorted libraries from 1 million CD4+ or CD8+ T cells.

Sequencing was carried out using CD4+ T cells from blood. The receptor was derived from a woman under 30 with multiple sclerosis. The V and J genes are TRBV10-3 and TRBJ1-1; D perhaps matches TRBD1 (5 bases). The DNA for the CDR3 is TGTGCCATCAGTGAGTCTAGTGGGCCGGGGGAGACGAACACTGAAGCTTTCTTT. Amino acid sequence: CAISESSGPGETNTEAFF.